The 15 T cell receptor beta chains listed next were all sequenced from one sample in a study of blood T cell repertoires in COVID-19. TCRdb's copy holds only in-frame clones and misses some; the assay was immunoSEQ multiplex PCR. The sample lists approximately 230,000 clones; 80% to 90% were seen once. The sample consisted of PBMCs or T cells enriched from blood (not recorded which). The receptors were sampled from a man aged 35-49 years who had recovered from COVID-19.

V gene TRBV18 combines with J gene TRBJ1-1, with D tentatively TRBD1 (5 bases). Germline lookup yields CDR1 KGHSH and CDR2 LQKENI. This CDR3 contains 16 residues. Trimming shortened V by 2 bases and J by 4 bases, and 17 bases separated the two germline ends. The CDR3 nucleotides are TGTGCCAGCTCACCAAGACAGCCCCAAGAGGTCACTGAAGCTTTCTTT. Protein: CASSPRQPQEVTEAFF.

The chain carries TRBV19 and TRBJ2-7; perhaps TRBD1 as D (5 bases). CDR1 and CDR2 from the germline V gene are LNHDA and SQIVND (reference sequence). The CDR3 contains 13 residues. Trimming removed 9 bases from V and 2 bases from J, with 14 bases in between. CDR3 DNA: TGTGCCAGCCGGATGGGGCCAGCCTACGAGCAGTACTTC. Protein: CASRMGPAYEQYF.

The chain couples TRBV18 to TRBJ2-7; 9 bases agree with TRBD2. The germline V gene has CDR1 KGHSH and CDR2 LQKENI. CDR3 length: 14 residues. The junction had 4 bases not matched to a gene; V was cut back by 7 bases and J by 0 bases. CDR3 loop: CASLDSGSSYEQYF. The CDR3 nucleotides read TGTGCCAGCTTAGATAGCGGGAGCTCCTACGAGCAGTACTTC.

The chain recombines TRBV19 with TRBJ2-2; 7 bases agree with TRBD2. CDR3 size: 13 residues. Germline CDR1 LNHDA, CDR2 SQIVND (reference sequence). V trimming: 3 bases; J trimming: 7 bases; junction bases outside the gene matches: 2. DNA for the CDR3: TGTGCCAGTAGTATCACGGGAGGCGGGGAGCTGTTTTTT. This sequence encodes CASSITGGGELFF.

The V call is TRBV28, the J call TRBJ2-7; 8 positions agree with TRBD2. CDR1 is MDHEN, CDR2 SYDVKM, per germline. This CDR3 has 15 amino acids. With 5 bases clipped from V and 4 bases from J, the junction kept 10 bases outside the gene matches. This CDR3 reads CASSPGGSGKYEQYF. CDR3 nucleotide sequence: TGTGCCAGCAGTCCCGGCGGTAGCGGGAAATACGAGCAGTACTTC.

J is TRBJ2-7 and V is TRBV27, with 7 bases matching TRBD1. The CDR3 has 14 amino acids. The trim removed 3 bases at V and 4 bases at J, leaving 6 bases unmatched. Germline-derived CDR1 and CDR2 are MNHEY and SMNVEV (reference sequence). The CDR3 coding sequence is TGTGCCAGCAGTTTCACAGGGGTAGGTTACGAGCAGTACTTC. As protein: CASSFTGVGYEQYF.

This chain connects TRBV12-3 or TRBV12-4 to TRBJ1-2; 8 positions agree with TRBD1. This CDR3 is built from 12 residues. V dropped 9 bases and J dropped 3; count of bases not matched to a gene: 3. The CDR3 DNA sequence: TGTGCCAGTGGACAGGGAGACTATGGCTACACCTTC. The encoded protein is CASGQGDYGYTF.

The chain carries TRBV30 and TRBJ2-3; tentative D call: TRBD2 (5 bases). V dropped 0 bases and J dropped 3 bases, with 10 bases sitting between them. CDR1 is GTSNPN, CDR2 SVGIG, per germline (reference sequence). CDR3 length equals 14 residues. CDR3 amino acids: CAWSVLRRTDTQYF. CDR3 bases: TGTGCCTGGAGTGTTCTTCGGAGGACAGATACGCAGTATTTT.

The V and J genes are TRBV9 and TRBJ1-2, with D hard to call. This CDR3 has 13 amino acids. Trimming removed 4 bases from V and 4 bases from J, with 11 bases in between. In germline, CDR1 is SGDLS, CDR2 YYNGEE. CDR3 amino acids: CASSYDGIYGYTF. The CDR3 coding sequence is TGTGCCAGCAGCTACGACGGGATCTATGGCTACACCTTC.

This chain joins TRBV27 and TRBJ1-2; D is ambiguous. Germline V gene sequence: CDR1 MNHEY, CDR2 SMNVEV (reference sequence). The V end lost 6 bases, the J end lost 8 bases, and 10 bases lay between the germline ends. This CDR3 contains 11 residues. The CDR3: CASRTAGGYTF. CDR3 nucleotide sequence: TGTGCCAGCAGAACAGCGGGAGGCTACACCTTC.

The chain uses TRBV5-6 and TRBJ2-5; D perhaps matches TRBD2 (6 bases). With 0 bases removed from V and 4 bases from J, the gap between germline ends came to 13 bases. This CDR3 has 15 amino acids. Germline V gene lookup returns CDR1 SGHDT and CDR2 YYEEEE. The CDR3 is CASSLDGGSRETQYF. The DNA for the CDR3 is TGTGCCAGCAGCTTGGACGGAGGGTCCCGAGAGACCCAGTACTTC.

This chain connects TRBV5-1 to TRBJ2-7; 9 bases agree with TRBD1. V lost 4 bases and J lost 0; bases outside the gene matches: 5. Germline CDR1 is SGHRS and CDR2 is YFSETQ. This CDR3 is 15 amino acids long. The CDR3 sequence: CASSERQGGSYEQYF. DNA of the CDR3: TGCGCCAGCAGCGAAAGACAGGGGGGCTCCTACGAGCAGTACTTC. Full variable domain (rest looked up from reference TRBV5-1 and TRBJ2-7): KAGVTQTPRYLIKTRGQQVTLSCSPISGHRSVSWYQQTPGQGLQFLFEYFSETQRNKGNFPGRFSGRQFSNSRSEMNVSTLELGDSALYLCASSERQGGSYEQYFGPGTRLTVT.

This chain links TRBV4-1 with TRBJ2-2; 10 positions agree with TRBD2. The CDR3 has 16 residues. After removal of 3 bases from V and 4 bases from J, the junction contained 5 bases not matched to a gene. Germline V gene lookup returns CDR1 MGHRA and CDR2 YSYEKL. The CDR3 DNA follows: TGCGCCAGCAGCCATACTAGCGGGGTTGCCACCGGGGAGCTGTTTTTT. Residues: CASSHTSGVATGELFF.

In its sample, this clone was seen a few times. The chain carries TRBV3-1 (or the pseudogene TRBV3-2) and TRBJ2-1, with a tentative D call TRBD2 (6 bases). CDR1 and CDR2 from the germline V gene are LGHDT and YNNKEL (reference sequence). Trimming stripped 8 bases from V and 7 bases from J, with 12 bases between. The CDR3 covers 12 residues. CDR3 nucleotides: TGTGCCAGCGGTCCAGGGAGGAATGAGCAGTTCTTC. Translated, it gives CASGPGRNEQFF.

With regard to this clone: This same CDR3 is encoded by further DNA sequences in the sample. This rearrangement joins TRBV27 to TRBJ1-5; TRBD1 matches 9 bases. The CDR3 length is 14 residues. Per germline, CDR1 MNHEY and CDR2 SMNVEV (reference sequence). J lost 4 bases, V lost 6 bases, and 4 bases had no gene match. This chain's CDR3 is CASSPGTGNQPQHF. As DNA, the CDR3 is TGTGCCAGCAGCCCCGGGACAGGGAATCAGCCCCAGCATTTT.